The 15 T cell receptor beta chains below come from one sample, sequenced in a study of graft-versus-host responses after intestinal transplantation. The antigens for these receptors are not known. TCRdb's copy holds only in-frame clones and misses some; the assay was immunoSEQ multiplex PCR. The table records about 88,000 clones, 80% to 95% of them present only once. Material: unstimulated CD4+ T cells sorted from spleen or lymph node cells, obtained before transplant. These TCRs come from a human donor who was the organ donor for an intestinal transplant.

The CDR3 here is CASSKGENTGELFF. The CDR3 coding sequence is TGTGCCAGCAGCAAAGGCGAGAACACCGGGGAGCTGTTTTTT. The chain employs TRBV21-1 and TRBJ2-2; the table calls TRBD2, which could not be checked here. TRBV21-1 is annotated as a pseudogene. The CDR3 length is 14 residues.

J is TRBJ2-1 and V is TRBV7-3, with 7 bases aligning to TRBD2. Trimming removed 1 base from V and 5 bases from J; junction bases left unmatched: 5. This CDR3 has 15 amino acids. The V gene's germline CDR1 is SGHTA and CDR2 FQGTGA. The CDR3 region is CASSLMGTTNNEQFF. The CDR3 region has the DNA TGTGCCAGCAGCTTAATGGGGACTACGAACAATGAGCAGTTCTTC.

V gene TRBV5-1 combines with J gene TRBJ1-1, with D tentatively TRBD1 (5 bases). In germline, CDR1 is SGHRS, CDR2 YFSETQ. Trimming cost V 1 base and J 8 bases, with 12 bases left between them. CDR3 length: 13 amino acids. CDR3 in amino acids: CASSLQYRTEAFF. CDR3 nucleotide sequence: TGCGCCAGCAGCTTGCAATACCGGACAGAAGCTTTCTTT.

The rearrangement uses TRBV30 and TRBJ2-5, with 8 bases lining up with TRBD2. Per germline, CDR1 GTSNPN and CDR2 SVGIG (reference sequence). The CDR3 length is 13 residues. The V and J ends lost 4 bases and 4 bases, in that order; junction bases with no gene match: 5. CDR3: CAWTVRGVETQYF. For the CDR3, the DNA is TGTGCCTGGACAGTGCGGGGGGTAGAGACCCAGTACTTC.

V and J are TRBV28 and TRBJ1-6, with D unclear. CDR3 length: 12 amino acids. CDR1 is MDHEN, CDR2 SYDVKM, per germline. Trimming pared 6 bases from V and 10 bases from J, leaving 10 bases between. CDR3 loop: CASRKSLSPLHF. CDR3 DNA: TGTGCCAGCAGAAAGAGTTTGTCACCCCTCCACTTT.

This sequence joins TRBV4-1 and TRBJ1-5, with TRBD1 matching 7 bases. Germline assignment: CDR1 MGHRA and CDR2 YSYEKL. V trimming: 0 bases; J trimming: 5 bases; junction bases outside the gene matches: 1. This CDR3 is 14 amino acids long. CDR3 DNA: TGCGCCAGCAGCCAAGACAGGGGGGATCAGCCCCAGCATTTT. Amino acids: CASSQDRGDQPQHF.

The V gene is TRBV28, the J gene TRBJ1-2, with 11 positions matching TRBD1. CDR1 is MDHEN, CDR2 SYDVKM, per germline. V shed 2 bases, J shed 2 bases, and the junction held 7 bases outside the gene matches. This CDR3 has 17 amino acids. The CDR3 sequence is CASSLDGGQGANYGYTF. The CDR3 nucleotides read TGTGCCAGCAGTTTAGATGGAGGACAGGGGGCCAACTATGGCTACACCTTC.

The chain recombines TRBV5-1 with TRBJ2-3; D might be TRBD2 (5 bases). Germline V gene data show CDR1 as SGHRS and CDR2 as YFSETQ. The CDR3 loop spans 14 amino acids. V lost 0 bases and J 4 bases, leaving 9 bases between the germline ends. The CDR3 loop reads CASSLAGGPDTQYF. The CDR3 DNA is TGCGCCAGCAGCTTGGCAGGCGGGCCAGATACGCAGTATTTT.

This clone was picked up one time. The gene calls are TRBV6-5 and TRBJ2-7, with D possibly being TRBD2 (6 bases). The CDR3 runs 14 residues. The germline V gene has CDR1 MNHEY and CDR2 SVGAGI. Trimming cost V 8 bases and J 2 bases, with 16 bases left between them. Here the CDR3 reads CASPEGNLAYEQYF. The CDR3 region has the DNA TGTGCCAGCCCGGAGGGGAATTTAGCCTACGAGCAGTACTTC.

This sequence joins TRBV7-9 and TRBJ1-1, with D tentatively TRBD1 (5 bases). Trimming pared 2 bases from V and 1 base from J, leaving 8 bases between. The germline V gene encodes CDR1 SEHNR and CDR2 FQNEAQ (reference sequence). The length of the CDR3 is 14 residues. In nucleotides, the CDR3 is TGTGCCAGCAGCTTATTGGGGCCGAACACTGAAGCTTTCTTT. It yields the protein CASSLLGPNTEAFF.

The chain links TRBV18 to TRBJ2-3; D gene uncertain. This CDR3 is built from 13 residues. Germline lookup yields CDR1 KGHSH and CDR2 LQKENI. Trimming took 5 bases from V and 0 from J, leaving 6 bases between them. This chain's CDR3 is CASSTPSTDTQYF. The CDR3 bases are TGTGCCAGCTCAACTCCTAGCACAGATACGCAGTATTTT. Full variable domain (rest looked up from reference TRBV18 and TRBJ2-3): NAGVMQNPRHLVRRRGQEARLRCSPMKGHSHVYWYRQLPEEGLKFMVYLQKENIIDESGMPKERFSAEFPKEGPSILRIQQVVRGDSAAYFCASSTPSTDTQYFGPGTRLTVL.

CDR3 DNA: TGTGCCAGCAGCTTGGTACCAGACAATGAGCAGTTCTTC. Translation: CASSLVPDNEQFF. The chain recombines TRBV5-4 with TRBJ2-1, with D unclear. Germline V CDR1 and CDR2: SGHNT, YYREEE (reference sequence). V lost 0 bases and J lost 5, with 6 bases in between. This CDR3 has 13 residues.

The chain recombines TRBV6-6 with TRBJ1-2; 12 bases line up with TRBD1. The CDR3 sequence is 16 residues long. CDR1 is MNHNY and CDR2 is SVGAGI in the germline V gene (reference sequence). The V segment lost 2 bases and the J segment 8 bases; nucleotides outside the gene matches: 9. CDR3 sequence (DNA): TGTGCCAGCAGTTACGGCCCGGGACAGGGGGCGTTCGGCTACACCTTC. It is translated as CASSYGPGQGAFGYTF.

The CDR3 DNA is TGTGCCAGCAGGGATGCCGGGACAGGATCCGAAAAACTGTTTTTT. This gives the protein CASRDAGTGSEKLFF. This chain uses TRBV6-6 with TRBJ1-4, with TRBD1 identical over 8 bases. Trimming took 6 bases from V and 8 from J; bases not matched to a gene: 11. The CDR3 sequence is 15 residues long. Germline CDR1 is MNHNY and CDR2 is SVGAGI (reference sequence).

V gene TRBV7-8 combines with J gene TRBJ1-1; unclear D gene. Trimming took off 8 bases at V and 7 bases at J, with 8 bases between the two ends. In germline, CDR1 is SGHVS, CDR2 FQNEAQ. The CDR3 spans 10 residues. The CDR3 DNA sequence: TGTGCCAGCGCCGGGATTGAAGCTTTCTTT. Its translation is CASAGIEAFF.